This TCR beta chain was profiled in a study of identical twins. Germline loops: CDR1 SGHRS, CDR2 YFSETQ. This CDR3 is 14 amino acids long. Trimming took 4 bases from V and 3 from J; bases not matched to a gene: 4. One entry per CDR3 protein results from TCRdb running MiXCR on the 5' RACE reads. The sample holds 210,000 or so distinct CDR3 sequences, roughly 7.5% seen once. Study results and caveats: Clonotypes of the beta chain that were abundant in cord blood carried fewer insertions (memory repertoires showed none).

This clonotype was picked up many times. Its target is unknown. This same sample was also taken into another study, of yellow fever vaccine responses in identical twins.

Sequences were obtained from memory (CD45RO+) T cells sorted from blood. This clonotype was obtained from a woman under 30 in good health. The rearrangement links TRBV5-1 to TRBJ2-7; 10 nucleotides line up with TRBD2. The CDR3 here is CASSPASGGYEQYF. The CDR3 DNA sequence: TGCGCCAGCAGCCCGGCTAGCGGGGGCTACGAGCAGTACTTC.